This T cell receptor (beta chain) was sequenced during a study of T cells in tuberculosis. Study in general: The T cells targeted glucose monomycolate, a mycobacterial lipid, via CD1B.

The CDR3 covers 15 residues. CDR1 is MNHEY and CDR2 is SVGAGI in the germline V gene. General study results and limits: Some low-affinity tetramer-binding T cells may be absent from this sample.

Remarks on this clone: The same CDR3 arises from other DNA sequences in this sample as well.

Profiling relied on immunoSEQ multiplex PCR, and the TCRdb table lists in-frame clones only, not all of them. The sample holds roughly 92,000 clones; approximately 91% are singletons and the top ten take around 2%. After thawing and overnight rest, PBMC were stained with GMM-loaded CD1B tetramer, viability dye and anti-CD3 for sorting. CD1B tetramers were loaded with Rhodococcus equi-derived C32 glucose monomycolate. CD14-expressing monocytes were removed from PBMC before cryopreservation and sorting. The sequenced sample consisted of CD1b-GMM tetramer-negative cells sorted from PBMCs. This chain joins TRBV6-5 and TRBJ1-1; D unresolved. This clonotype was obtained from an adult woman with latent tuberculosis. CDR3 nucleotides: TGTGCTTCCTGCTTCAAAATCACAGCGAACACTGAAGCTTTCTTT. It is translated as CASCFKITANTEAFF.